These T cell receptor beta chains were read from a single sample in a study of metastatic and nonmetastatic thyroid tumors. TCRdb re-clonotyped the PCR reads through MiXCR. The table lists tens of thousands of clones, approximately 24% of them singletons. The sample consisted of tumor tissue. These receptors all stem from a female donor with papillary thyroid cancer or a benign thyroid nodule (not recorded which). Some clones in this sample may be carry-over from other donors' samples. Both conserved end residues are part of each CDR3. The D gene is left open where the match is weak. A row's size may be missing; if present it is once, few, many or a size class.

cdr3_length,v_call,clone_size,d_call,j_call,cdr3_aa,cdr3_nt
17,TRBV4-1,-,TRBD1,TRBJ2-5,CASSQLWAGGLQETQYF,TGCGCCAGCAGCCAACTCTGGGCAGGGGGCCTCCAAGAGACCCAGTACTTC
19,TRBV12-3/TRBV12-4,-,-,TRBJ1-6,CASSFVPGSRRGYNSPLHF,TGTGCCAGCAGTTTTGTGCCAGGGTCCCGGCGAGGCTATAATTCACCCCTCCACTTT
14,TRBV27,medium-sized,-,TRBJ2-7,CASSLSQVSGEQYF,TGTGCCAGCAGTTTAAGTCAGGTCTCCGGGGAGCAGTACTTC
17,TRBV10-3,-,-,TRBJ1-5,CAISVGAERGLNQPQHF,TGTGCCATCAGTGTTGGGGCCGAACGAGGGCTCAATCAGCCCCAGCATTTT
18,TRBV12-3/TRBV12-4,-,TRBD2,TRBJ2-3,CASSRHIRLATSTDTQYF,TGTGCCAGCAGCCGCCATATCAGACTAGCGACTAGCACAGATACGCAGTATTTT
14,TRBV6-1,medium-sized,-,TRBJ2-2,CASKGSQDTGELFF,TGTGCCAGCAAAGGGAGCCAGGACACCGGGGAGCTGTTTTTT
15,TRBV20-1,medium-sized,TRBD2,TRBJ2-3,CSARYASGRTDTQYF,TGCAGTGCTCGATATGCTAGCGGGAGAACAGATACGCAGTATTTT
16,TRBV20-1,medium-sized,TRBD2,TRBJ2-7,CSARTSGRARTYEQYF,TGCAGTGCTCGCACTAGCGGGAGGGCCCGGACCTACGAGCAGTACTTC
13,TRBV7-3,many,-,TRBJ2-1,CASSLYLGNEQFF,TGTGCCAGCAGCTTGTATCTAGGCAATGAGCAGTTCTTC
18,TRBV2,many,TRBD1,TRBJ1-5,CASSVPDAGTGVGQPQHF,TGTGCCAGCAGTGTCCCTGATGCCGGGACAGGTGTTGGTCAGCCCCAGCATTTT
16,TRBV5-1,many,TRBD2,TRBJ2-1,CASSPSGLGLGNEQFF,TGCGCCAGCAGCCCATCGGGACTAGGTTTGGGTAATGAGCAGTTCTTC
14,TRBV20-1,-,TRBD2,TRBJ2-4,CSASSGGAKNIQYF,TGCAGTGCTAGTAGCGGGGGGGCCAAAAACATTCAGTACTTC
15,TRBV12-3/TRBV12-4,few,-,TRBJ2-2,CASRSSDTNTGELFF,TGTGCCAGCAGGTCTAGCGATACGAACACCGGGGAGCTGTTTTTT
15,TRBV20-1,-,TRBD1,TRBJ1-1,CSARDVQGAGTEAFF,TGCAGTGCTAGAGATGTACAGGGGGCAGGGACTGAAGCTTTCTTT
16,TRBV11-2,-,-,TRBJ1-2,CASSLDSAGNYYGYTF,TGTGCCAGCAGCTTAGATTCGGCAGGGAACTACTATGGCTACACCTTC
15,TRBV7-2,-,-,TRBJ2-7,CASSLMLGSSYEQYF,TGTGCCAGCAGCTTAATGCTAGGTTCCTCCTACGAGCAGTACTTC
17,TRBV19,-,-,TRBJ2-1,CASSGTLDVISYNEQFF,TGTGCCAGTAGTGGAACCCTGGACGTGATCTCCTACAATGAGCAGTTCTTC
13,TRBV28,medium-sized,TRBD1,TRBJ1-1,CASSNRGQTEAFF,TGTGCCAGCAGTAACAGGGGGCAAACTGAAGCTTTCTTT
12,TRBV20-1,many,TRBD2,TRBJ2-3,CSALILADTQYF,TGCAGTGCCCTAATACTAGCGGATACGCAGTATTTT
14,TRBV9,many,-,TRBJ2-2,CASSAGPNTGELFF,TGTGCCAGCAGCGCGGGCCCGAACACCGGGGAGCTGTTTTTT
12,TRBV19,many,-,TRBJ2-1,CASSFQLNEQFF,TGTGCCAGTAGTTTTCAGTTGAACGAGCAGTTCTTC
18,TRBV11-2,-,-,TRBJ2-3,CASSPGSGGGRRTYTQYF,TGTGCCAGCAGCCCCGGTAGTGGGGGGGGGCGGCGCACATATACTCAGTATTTT
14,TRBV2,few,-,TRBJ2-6,CASRAGFGANFLTF,TGTGCCAGCAGGGCAGGGTTCGGTGCCAACTTCCTGACTTTC
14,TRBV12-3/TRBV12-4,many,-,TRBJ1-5,CASSLIGANQPQHF,TGTGCCAGCAGCTTGATCGGGGCTAATCAGCCCCAGCATTTT
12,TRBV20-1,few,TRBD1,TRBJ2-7,CSWTGPSYEQYF,TGCAGTTGGACAGGGCCCTCCTACGAGCAGTACTTC
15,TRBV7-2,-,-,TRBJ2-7,CAGSSEVVSGYEQYF,TGTGCCGGCAGCTCGGAGGTCGTTTCGGGCTACGAGCAGTACTTC
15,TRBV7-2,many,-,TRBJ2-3,CASSVSFLSTDTQYF,TGTGCCAGCAGCGTTAGCTTCCTTAGCACAGATACGCAGTATTTT
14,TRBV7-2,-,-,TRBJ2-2,CASSRDRYSGELFF,TGTGCTAGCAGCCGCGACAGGTATTCCGGGGAGCTGTTTTTT
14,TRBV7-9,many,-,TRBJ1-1,CASSPPVGGTEAFF,TGTGCCAGCAGCCCCCCCGTAGGGGGCACTGAAGCTTTCTTT
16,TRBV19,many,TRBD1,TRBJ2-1,CASSPWTGGYLNEQFF,TGTGCCAGTAGTCCGTGGACAGGGGGCTATTTGAATGAGCAGTTCTTC
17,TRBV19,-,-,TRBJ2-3,CASSMSRGSGLTGTQYF,TGTGCCAGTAGTATGTCTAGAGGGAGTGGACTCACAGGTACGCAGTATTTT
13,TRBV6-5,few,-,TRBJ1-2,CASSSVALFGYTF,TGTGCCAGCAGTTCAGTGGCCCTCTTTGGCTACACCTTT
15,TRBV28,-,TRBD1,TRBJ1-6,CASSSWGRTGDTLHF,TGTGCCAGCAGTTCATGGGGTCGGACAGGGGACACCCTGCACTTT
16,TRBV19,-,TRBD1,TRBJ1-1,CASSRGLGQGYSEAFF,TGTGCCAGTAGTAGAGGATTAGGACAGGGATATTCTGAAGCTTTCTTT
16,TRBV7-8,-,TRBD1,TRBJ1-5,CASSSRTGSLNQPQHF,TGTGCCAGCAGCTCCCGGACAGGGTCGTTGAATCAGCCCCAGCATTTT
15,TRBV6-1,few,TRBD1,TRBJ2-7,CASSEGTGGSYEQYF,TGTGCCAGCAGTGAAGGGACAGGGGGCTCCTACGAGCAGTACTTC
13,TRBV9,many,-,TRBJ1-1,CASSVAGNTEAFF,TGTGCCAGCAGCGTAGCAGGGAACACTGAAGCTTTCTTT
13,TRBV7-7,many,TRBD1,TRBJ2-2,CASSPQGTGELFF,TGTGCTAGCAGCCCACAGGGGACCGGGGAGCTGTTTTTT
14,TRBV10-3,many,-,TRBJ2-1,CAITYPRRYNEQFF,TGTGCCATCACATACCCGCGGAGATACAATGAGCAGTTCTTC
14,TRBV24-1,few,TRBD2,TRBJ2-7,CATRGGPGVEEQYF,TGTGCCACCAGGGGAGGGCCGGGAGTTGAGGAGCAGTACTTC
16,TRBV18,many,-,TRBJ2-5,CASSPAQMGIGETQYF,TGTGCCAGCTCACCGGCCCAGATGGGGATAGGAGAGACCCAGTACTTC
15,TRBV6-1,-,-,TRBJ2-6,CAIFVQASGANVLTF,TGTGCCATCTTTGTACAGGCCTCTGGGGCCAACGTCCTGACTTTC
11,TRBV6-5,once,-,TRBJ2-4,CASSFSNIQYF,TGTGCCAGCAGTTTTTCTAACATTCAGTACTTC
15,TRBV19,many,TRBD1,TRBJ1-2,CASSKTGGANYGYTF,TGTGCCAGTAGTAAGACAGGGGGCGCAAACTATGGCTACACCTTC
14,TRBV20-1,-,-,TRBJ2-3,CSARTTASTDTQYF,TGCAGTGCCCGGACTACTGCTAGCACAGATACGCAGTATTTT
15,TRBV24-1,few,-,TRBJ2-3,CATSDFNGYTDTQYF,TGTGCCACCAGTGATTTTAACGGATACACAGATACGCAGTATTTT
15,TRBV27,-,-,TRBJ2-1,CASSYWTTNYNDQFF,TGTGCCAGCAGTTATTGGACTACCAACTACAATGATCAGTTCTTC
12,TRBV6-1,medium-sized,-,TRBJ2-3,CASSKQGGAQYF,TGTGCCAGCAGCAAACAGGGGGGGGCGCAGTATTTT
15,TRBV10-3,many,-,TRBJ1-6,CAISESDSYNSPLHF,TGTGCCATCAGTGAGTCGGACAGTTATAATTCACCCCTCCACTTT
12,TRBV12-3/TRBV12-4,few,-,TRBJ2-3,CASSFRADTQYF,TGTGCCAGCAGTTTCAGGGCAGATACGCAGTATTTT